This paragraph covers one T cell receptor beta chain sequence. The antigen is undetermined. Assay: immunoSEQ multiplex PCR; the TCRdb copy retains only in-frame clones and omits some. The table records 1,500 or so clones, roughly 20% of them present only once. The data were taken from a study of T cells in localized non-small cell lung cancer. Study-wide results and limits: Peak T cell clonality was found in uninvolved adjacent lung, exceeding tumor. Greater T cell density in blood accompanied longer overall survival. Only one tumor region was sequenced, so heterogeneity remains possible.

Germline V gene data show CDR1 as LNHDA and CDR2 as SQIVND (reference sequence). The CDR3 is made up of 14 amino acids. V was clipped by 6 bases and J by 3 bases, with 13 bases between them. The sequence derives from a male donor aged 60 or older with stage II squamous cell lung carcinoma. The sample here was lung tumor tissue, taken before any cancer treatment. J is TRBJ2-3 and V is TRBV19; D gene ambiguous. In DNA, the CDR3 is TGTGCCAGTAGCGCAGGTTTTTCAACAGATACGCAGTATTTT. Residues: CASSAGFSTDTQYF.